One sample yielded the 16 T cell receptor beta chains listed below, sequenced in a study of control samples from healthy donors and cancer patients (TCRdb year 2020). The library was obtained by the immunoSEQ multiplex PCR assay. TCRdb mirrors the immuneACCESS table, restricted to in-frame sequences. Some clones are absent from its copies; in checked studies, under half trace to an unresolved V gene, and the reason for the others is unknown. Within this sample are roughly 88,000 clones, with about nine tenths of them counted one time only. The top ten constitute 15% to 20% of the sample. Sequencing was carried out using blood. All receptors derive from a man aged 45 to 65 in good health.

The CDR3 loop is CASSYRQGVNQPQHF. As DNA, the CDR3 is TGTGCCAGCAGTTACAGACAGGGGGTCAATCAGCCCCAGCATTTT. The chain carries TRBV6-6 and TRBJ1-5, with 9 bases matching TRBD1. Trimming cost V 2 bases and J 3 bases; bases outside gene matches: 2. Per the germline V gene, CDR1 is MNHNY and CDR2 is SVGAGI (reference sequence). The CDR3 has 15 amino acids.

The rearrangement joins TRBV7-2 to TRBJ2-2; no reliable D call. The CDR3 has 12 amino acids. Germline V CDR1 and CDR2: SGHTA, FQGNSA. V was pared by 6 bases and J by 6 bases, with 8 bases between. CDR3 sequence reads: CASRWAAGELFF. In nucleotides, the CDR3 is TGTGCCAGCAGATGGGCGGCCGGGGAGCTGTTTTTT.

The chain uses TRBV6-4 and TRBJ1-5; 7 bases map to TRBD1. The germline CDR1 and CDR2 sequences are MRHNA and SNTAGT. The V and J ends lost 2 bases and 0 bases, in that order; junction bases with no gene match: 10. The CDR3 spans 18 residues. The CDR3 region is CASSDIFGTAYSNQPQHF. The CDR3 DNA sequence: TGTGCCAGCAGTGACATCTTTGGGACAGCTTATAGCAATCAGCCCCAGCATTTT.

The chain uses TRBV14 and TRBJ1-1; 8 bases agree with TRBD1. This CDR3 has 15 residues. Trimming removed 4 bases from V and 3 bases from J; junction bases left unmatched: 7. Germline V gene data show CDR1 as SGHDN and CDR2 as FVKESK. This CDR3 is CASSRSDRAHTEAFF. CDR3 in DNA: TGTGCCAGCAGCCGTTCGGACAGGGCTCACACTGAAGCTTTCTTT.

The genes are TRBV25-1 and TRBJ1-2; a weak D match, TRBD1 (5 bases). The CDR3 runs to 12 residues. Germline assignment: CDR1 MGHDK and CDR2 SYGVNS. V lost 3 bases, J lost 6 bases, and 8 bases lay in between. The CDR3 DNA reads TGTGCCAGCAGTGACAGGGTCCATGGCTACACCTTC. Its protein is CASSDRVHGYTF.

V and J are TRBV6-2 or TRBV6-3 and TRBJ1-2; D gene unclear. The CDR3 length is 13 residues. V lost 5 bases and J lost 0, with 7 bases in between. CDR1 is MNHEY and CDR2 is SVGEGT in the germline V gene. CDR3 nucleotide sequence: TGTGCCAGCAGTCCCCTAGCTAACTATGGCTACACCTTC. Protein: CASSPLANYGYTF.

This chain joins TRBV7-9 and TRBJ1-1; D unclear. The CDR3 spans 12 residues. V gave up 1 base and J gave up 10 bases, with 10 bases separating them. Germline lookup yields CDR1 SEHNR and CDR2 FQNEAQ (reference sequence). The CDR3 sequence is CASSLGSIGAFF. The CDR3 DNA reads as TGTGCCAGCAGCTTAGGATCCATTGGAGCTTTCTTT.

This clone showed up just once. The CDR3 reads CASRGRTDSPLHF. DNA for the CDR3: TGTGCCAGCAGGGGCAGGACCGATTCACCCCTCCACTTT. The chain carries TRBV25-1 and TRBJ1-6; the D is unclear. The CDR3 totals 13 residues. Germline V gene sequence: CDR1 MGHDK, CDR2 SYGVNS. With 6 bases removed from V and 8 bases from J, the gap between germline ends came to 11 bases. Filled out from reference TRBV25-1 and TRBJ1-6, the complete variable domain reads EADIYQTPRYLVIGTGKKITLECSQTMGHDKMYWYQQDPGMELHLIHYSYGVNSTEKGDLSSESTVSRIRTEHFPLTLESARPSHTSQYLCASRGRTDSPLHFGNGTRLTVT.

The chain has TRBV7-9 and TRBJ1-2; D not certain. The V end lost 2 bases, the J end lost 4 bases, and 8 bases lay between the germline ends. CDR3 length: 13 amino acids. Germline-derived CDR1 and CDR2 are SEHNR and FQNEAQ (reference sequence). CDR3 sequence: CASSLSQPYGYTF. CDR3 nucleotides: TGTGCCAGCAGCTTATCGCAGCCCTATGGCTACACCTTC.

In regard to this clone: Mismatch with germline at one junction end may stem from a read error. V usage is TRBV14 and J usage is TRBJ1-2, with D unclear. The CDR3 is 14 amino acids. Germline loops: CDR1 SGHDN, CDR2 FVKESK. CDR3 coding DNA: TGTGCCAGCGGCCAAGATCGGCGGAGGCACGGCTACACCTTC. Its protein product is CASGQDRRRHGYTF.

The rearrangement links TRBV7-2 to TRBJ1-2; D is undetermined. Trimming removed 1 base from V and 8 bases from J, with 17 bases in between. The germline V gene encodes CDR1 SGHTA and CDR2 FQGNSA. The CDR3 covers 15 residues. The CDR3 spells CASSLDSASRMGYTF. The CDR3 DNA reads TGTGCCAGCAGCTTAGATTCGGCCTCCCGAATGGGCTACACCTTC.

V and J are TRBV6-5 and TRBJ1-5; D is unclear. The CDR3 loop spans 12 amino acids. Trimming took off 7 bases at V and 7 bases at J, with 11 bases between the two ends. The V gene's germline CDR1 is MNHEY and CDR2 SVGAGI. This chain's CDR3 is CASTLGPQPQHF. Written as DNA, the CDR3 is TGTGCCAGCACTCTAGGGCCGCAGCCCCAGCATTTT.

The V gene is TRBV27, the J gene TRBJ1-1; weak D call: TRBD1 (5 bases). This CDR3 is built from 14 residues. Between the trimmed V and J ends, which lost 3 bases and 3 bases, there was a span of 11 bases. Germline CDR1 MNHEY, CDR2 SMNVEV (reference sequence). For the CDR3, the DNA is TGTGCCAGCAGTTTGCAGGGAGGGGACACTGAAGCTTTCTTT. Protein sequence: CASSLQGGDTEAFF.

The chain carries TRBV3-1 (or the pseudogene TRBV3-2) and TRBJ1-6; 7 nucleotides agree with TRBD1. The CDR3 length is 15 residues. The germline V gene has CDR1 LGHDT and CDR2 YNNKEL (reference sequence). V was clipped by 2 bases and J by 7 bases; unmatched bases: 5. The CDR3 DNA follows: TGTGCCAGCAGCCAAAACAGGGGAAACAATTCACCCCTCCACTTT. This translates into CASSQNRGNNSPLHF.

The rearrangement joins TRBV2 to TRBJ2-3; 10 nucleotides agree with TRBD2. V lost 6 bases to trimming and J lost 0 bases; unmatched junction nucleotides: 6. This CDR3 region has 16 residues. Germline CDR1 SNHLY, CDR2 FYNNEI. The DNA for the CDR3 is TGTGCCAGCAGGGGACCTAGCGGGAGTAGCACAGATACGCAGTATTTT. It encodes CASRGPSGSSTDTQYF.

V usage is TRBV5-1 and J usage is TRBJ1-3, with TRBD1 as a possible D gene (5 bases). This CDR3 spans 15 amino acids. CDR1 is SGHRS and CDR2 is YFSETQ in the germline V gene. Trimming took off 0 bases at V and 1 base at J, with 8 bases between the two ends. This CDR3 reads CASSLAGASGNTIYF. In DNA, the CDR3 is TGCGCCAGCAGCTTGGCCGGGGCATCTGGAAACACCATATATTTT.